The 28 T cell receptor beta chains below were found in one sample sequenced in a study of blood T cell repertoires in COVID-19. Assay used: immunoSEQ multiplex PCR; TCRdb lists only in-frame clones, some missing. The sample shows 28,000 or so clones, approximately 91% of them seen only once. Sequenced input: peripheral blood. Source of these receptors: a man aged 60 to 75 with COVID-19, enrolled during active disease.

This sequence joins TRBV28 and TRBJ2-1; perhaps TRBD2 as D (6 bases). Trimming pared 7 bases from V and 0 bases from J, leaving 16 bases between. The CDR3 is 16 amino acids. Germline V gives CDR1 MDHEN, CDR2 SYDVKM. The CDR3 DNA reads as TGTGCCAGCATCCCCGGAGGGCTTGGCTCCTACAATGAGCAGTTCTTC. Amino acid sequence: CASIPGGLGSYNEQFF.

Written as DNA, the CDR3 is TGTGCCATAAGACCGGGACAGATATATGGCTACACCTTC. This sequence encodes CAIRPGQIYGYTF. The V gene is TRBV28, the J gene TRBJ1-2; TRBD1 matches 7 bases. Unmatched junction bases numbered 10, after V lost 10 bases and J lost 5 bases. This CDR3 has 13 residues. Germline V CDR1 and CDR2: MDHEN, SYDVKM.

The chain couples TRBV7-8 to TRBJ2-1; TRBD2 matches 9 bases. This CDR3 region has 15 residues. After removal of 3 bases from V and 7 bases from J, the junction contained 7 bases not matched to a gene. Germline assignment: CDR1 SGHVS and CDR2 FQNEAQ. The CDR3 loop is CASSFLAGEKNEQFF. Here the CDR3 DNA reads TGTGCCAGCAGCTTTTTAGCGGGAGAGAAGAATGAGCAGTTCTTC.

The chain joins TRBV3-1 (or the pseudogene TRBV3-2) to TRBJ2-1, with TRBD2 matching over 10 bases. Per the germline V gene, CDR1 is LGHDT and CDR2 is YNNKEL (reference sequence). The length of the CDR3 is 15 residues. Germline trimming cut 5 bases from V and 8 bases from J; bases unmatched to any gene: 9. CDR3 loop: CASSDTSGNYYEQFF. The CDR3 region has the DNA TGTGCCAGCAGCGATACTAGCGGGAATTACTATGAGCAGTTCTTC.

V is TRBV28 and J is TRBJ2-1; D is possibly TRBD2 (5 bases). The CDR3 runs to 15 residues. Trimming took 7 bases from V and 7 from J, leaving 20 bases between them. Germline V gene data show CDR1 as MDHEN and CDR2 as SYDVKM. The CDR3: CASTPRGSIGNEQFF. The CDR3 nucleotides are TGTGCCAGCACCCCCCGCGGGTCGATCGGGAATGAGCAGTTCTTC.

This clone has just one count. V usage is TRBV18 and J usage is TRBJ2-2, with 11 nucleotides matching TRBD1. The CDR3 is made up of 18 amino acids. With 7 bases clipped from V and 0 bases from J, the junction kept 10 bases outside the gene matches. CDR1 is KGHSH and CDR2 is LQKENI in the germline V gene. CDR3 DNA sequence: TGTGCCAGCTTGACTCCCTGGGACAGGGGGTCGAACACCGGGGAGCTGTTTTTT. This gives the protein CASLTPWDRGSNTGELFF.

This rearrangement joins TRBV19 to TRBJ2-7; 9 bases match TRBD2. V gave up 3 bases and J gave up 5 bases; unmatched junction bases: 8. This CDR3 region has 15 residues. Germline V gives CDR1 LNHDA, CDR2 SQIVND (reference sequence). The CDR3 protein is CASSMNSGRLDEQYF. The CDR3 nucleotides read TGTGCCAGTAGTATGAATAGCGGGAGACTCGACGAGCAGTACTTC.

The CDR3 bases are TGCGCCAGCAGCCTTGGACTAGCGGGAGGGCCACTTGAGCAGTTCTTC. This codes for CASSLGLAGGPLEQFF. The V gene is TRBV4-3, the J gene TRBJ2-1; 15 bases are shared with TRBD2. This CDR3 contains 16 residues. J gave up 9 bases and V 4 bases, and 7 bases lay outside the gene matches. The germline CDR1 and CDR2 sequences are LGHNA and YSLEER.

The V gene is TRBV10-3, the J gene TRBJ2-7, with 15 nucleotides matching TRBD2. With V trimmed by 2 bases and J by 0 bases, 5 bases remained unmatched. The CDR3 spans 18 residues. Germline V CDR1 and CDR2: ENHRY, SYGVKD. The DNA of the CDR3 is TGTGCCATCAGTGAGACCCGGACTAGCGGGAGGGCCTCCTACGAGCAGTACTTC. Protein sequence: CAISETRTSGRASYEQYF.

The CDR3 protein is CAISEYGVATNEKLFF. In nucleotides, the CDR3 is TGTGCCATCAGTGAGTACGGGGTGGCGACTAATGAAAAACTGTTTTTT. The chain links TRBV10-3 to TRBJ1-4; no firm D call. The CDR3 sequence is 16 residues long. V was trimmed by 1 base and J by 2 bases, leaving 11 bases between them. Germline V gene data show CDR1 as ENHRY and CDR2 as SYGVKD.

CDR3 DNA: TGTGCCAGCAGTGAGGGACTTTCGAAAGCCCAGCATTTT. As protein: CASSEGLSKAQHF. The chain employs TRBV2 and TRBJ1-5; possible D gene TRBD1, 5 bases. Germline CDR1 SNHLY, CDR2 FYNNEI. The CDR3 has 13 residues. V was pared by 3 bases and J by 11 bases, with 14 bases between.

The rearrangement uses TRBV28 and TRBJ1-1; D might be TRBD1 (5 bases). V was cut by 6 bases and J by 8 bases, with 16 bases left in between. From germline, CDR1 is MDHEN and CDR2 SYDVKM. The CDR3 extends over 13 amino acids. CDR3 sequence (DNA): TGTGCCAGCAGCCCGCCGACAGTGGTGGAAGCTTTCTTT. Amino acids: CASSPPTVVEAFF.

The chain is built from TRBV29-1 and TRBJ1-1; 9 bases are a match to TRBD1. The germline V gene encodes CDR1 SQVTM and CDR2 ANQGSEA. The CDR3 is made up of 14 amino acids. V shed 7 bases and J 4 bases; nucleotides not matched to a gene: 10. CDR3 amino acids: CSAFPQGALTEAFF. CDR3 sequence (DNA): TGCAGCGCCTTCCCACAGGGGGCTCTCACTGAAGCTTTCTTT.

This chain links TRBV6-6 with TRBJ2-1, with a weak D call TRBD1 (6 bases). CDR3 length: 11 residues. The germline gives CDR1 MNHNY, CDR2 SVGAGI (reference sequence). Trimming removed 8 bases from V and 8 bases from J, with 10 bases in between. The CDR3 DNA is TGTGCCAGCGGCCGACAGGATGAGCAGTTCTTC. This encodes CASGRQDEQFF.

The chain uses TRBV28 and TRBJ1-1; 8 positions match TRBD1. With V trimmed by 5 bases and J by 5 bases, 10 bases remained unmatched. The CDR3 length is 15 residues. Germline V gene sequence: CDR1 MDHEN, CDR2 SYDVKM. The CDR3 is CASSPGQGILTEAFF. The CDR3 nucleotides read TGTGCCAGCAGTCCCGGACAGGGTATATTGACTGAAGCTTTCTTT. Based on the CDR3 plus reference TRBV28 and TRBJ1-1, the full variable domain is DVKVTQSSRYLVKRTGEKVFLECVQDMDHENMFWYRQDPGLGLRLIYFSYDVKMKEKGDIPEGYSVSREKKERFSLILESASTNQTSMYLCASSPGQGILTEAFFGQGTRLTVV.

The chain combines TRBV12-3 or TRBV12-4 with TRBJ2-7; the D gene is possibly TRBD1 (6 bases). Trimming left V 6 bases short and J 5 bases short, with 11 bases between. This CDR3 has 12 amino acids. The CDR3 bases are TGTGCCAGCAGCCGAGGGGGAAACGAGCAGTACTTC. Protein: CASSRGGNEQYF.

The V and J genes are TRBV2 and TRBJ2-1, with TRBD2 identical over 11 bases. V lost 6 bases, J lost 5 bases, and 6 bases stayed unmatched. The germline V gene encodes CDR1 SNHLY and CDR2 FYNNEI. The CDR3 totals 15 residues. The CDR3: CASRELAGDNNEQFF. DNA of the CDR3: TGTGCCAGCAGGGAACTAGCGGGAGATAACAATGAGCAGTTCTTC.

The V call is TRBV18, the J call TRBJ1-1, with D possibly matching TRBD1 (5 bases). Per the germline V gene, CDR1 is KGHSH and CDR2 is LQKENI. The CDR3 spans 12 residues. Trimming shortened V by 1 base and J by 7 bases, and 7 bases separated the two germline ends. The CDR3 loop reads CASSPQQDEAFF. Here the CDR3 DNA reads TGTGCCAGCTCACCACAACAGGATGAAGCTTTCTTT.

This clone came up once. The chain links TRBV21-1 to TRBJ1-6; the D call of TRBD1 is as the table states it, not checked on the DNA. TRBV21-1 counts as a pseudogene. There are 16 residues in the CDR3. The CDR3 here is CAWRGQPSSYNSPLHF. The CDR3, as DNA: TGTGCCTGGAGGGGACAGCCGAGCTCCTATAATTCACCCCTCCACTTT.

The rearrangement uses TRBV30 and TRBJ1-4, with 7 positions matching TRBD1. Germline CDR1 reads GTSNPN; CDR2 reads SVGIG (reference sequence). Trimming cost V 2 bases and J 5 bases; bases outside gene matches: 2. The CDR3 totals 13 residues. The CDR3 loop is CAWSWGQNEKLFF. CDR3 nucleotide sequence: TGTGCCTGGAGTTGGGGACAGAATGAAAAACTGTTTTTT.

The chain recombines TRBV28 with TRBJ1-1; D remains ambiguous. V shed 5 bases and J shed 2 bases, with 12 bases lying between them. CDR1 and CDR2 (germline): MDHEN, SYDVKM. This CDR3 has 14 amino acids. The CDR3 sequence: CASSKAYGNTEAFF. Written as DNA, the CDR3 is TGTGCCAGCAGTAAAGCGTATGGTAACACTGAAGCTTTCTTT.

The V call is TRBV15, the J call TRBJ1-1; possibly TRBD1 for D (5 bases). Trimming shortened V by 5 bases and J by 1 base, and 8 bases separated the two germline ends. The CDR3 runs 13 residues. Germline V gene data show CDR1 as LNHNV and CDR2 as YYDKDF (reference sequence). This CDR3 reads CATSLGGNTEAFF. In nucleotides, the CDR3 is TGTGCCACCAGCCTGGGGGGGAACACTGAAGCTTTCTTT.

This chain links TRBV4-3 with TRBJ2-1; a weak D match, TRBD2 (5 bases). Germline values: CDR1 LGHNA, CDR2 YSLEER. This CDR3 comprises 14 residues. Between the trimmed V and J ends, which lost 0 bases and 14 bases, there was a span of 17 bases. In DNA, the CDR3 is TGCGCCAGCAGCCAAGATTCCGGACGCGGGCGTGAGTTCTTC. It specifies CASSQDSGRGREFF.

V is TRBV28 and J is TRBJ1-5; D call uncertain. Between the trimmed V and J ends, which lost 3 bases and 7 bases, there was a span of 10 bases. The CDR3 consists of 13 residues. Germline V lookup: CDR1 MDHEN, CDR2 SYDVKM. CDR3 sequence reads: CASSLSRSQPQHF. For the CDR3, the DNA is TGTGCCAGCAGTTTGTCCAGGTCCCAGCCCCAGCATTTT.

The chain links TRBV15 to TRBJ1-2; D may be TRBD1 (5 bases). CDR3 length equals 17 residues. Germline V gene sequence: CDR1 LNHNV, CDR2 YYDKDF (reference sequence). V was trimmed by 3 bases and J by 0 bases, leaving 17 bases between them. Here the CDR3 DNA reads TGTGCCACCAGCAGGGGGCTATCGGGCGGCCCTAACTATGGCTACACCTTC. It encodes CATSRGLSGGPNYGYTF. Variable domain in full (rest from reference TRBV15 and TRBJ1-2): DAMVIQNPRYQVTQFGKPVTLSCSQTLNHNVMYWYQQKSSQAPKLLFHYYDKDFNNEADTPDNFQSRRPNTSFCFLDIRSPGLGDTAMYLCATSRGLSGGPNYGYTFGSGTRLTVV.

The chain employs TRBV7-2 and TRBJ1-1, with D unresolved. CDR1 and CDR2 (germline): SGHTA, FQGNSA. The ends were cut back, 3 bases at V and 0 bases at J, with 11 bases in the middle. The CDR3 is 15 amino acids. The CDR3 DNA sequence: TGTGCCAGCAGCTTCGGCTGGCAGGTGAACACTGAAGCTTTCTTT. Its protein product is CASSFGWQVNTEAFF.

The chain carries TRBV12-5 and TRBJ2-7, with 14 nucleotides matching TRBD2. Germline V gene sequence: CDR1 LGHNT, CDR2 FRNRAP. V trimming: 0 bases; J trimming: 9 bases; junction bases outside the gene matches: 7. The CDR3 extends over 16 amino acids. DNA of the CDR3: TGTGCTAGTGGTTTGGTAGGGGGACTAGCGGGAGTGCGGCAGTACTTC. Its protein product is CASGLVGGLAGVRQYF. Filled out from reference TRBV12-5 and TRBJ2-7, the complete variable domain reads DARVTQTPRHKVTEMGQEVTMRCQPILGHNTVFWYRQTMMQGLELLAYFRNRAPLDDSGMPKDRFSAEMPDATLATLKIQPSEPRDSAVYFCASGLVGGLAGVRQYFGPGTRLTVT.

CDR3 loop: CASSKANRGTSYEQYF. Written as DNA, the CDR3 is TGTGCCAGCAGTAAAGCCAACAGGGGCACCTCCTACGAGCAGTACTTC. This chain joins TRBV6-2 or TRBV6-3 and TRBJ2-7, with 7 positions matching TRBD1. The CDR3 is 16 residues long. Trimming cost V 5 bases and J 0 bases; bases outside gene matches: 10. Germline assignment: CDR1 MNHEY and CDR2 SVGEGT.